This T cell receptor beta chain was sequenced during a study of Tregs in tolerant kidney transplant recipients. The data were produced by immunoSEQ multiplex PCR, yet TCRdb's version contains in-frame clones alone and is incomplete. This sample yields 85,000 to 95,000 clones, of which over 85% are seen a single time; roughly 4.7% belongs to the top ten. V was pared by 0 bases and J by 0 bases, with 9 bases between. Germline values: CDR1 MGHRA, CDR2 YSYEKL. The CDR3 runs 16 residues. The sequence was collected from a human donor in good health. This sequence joins TRBV4-1 and TRBJ1-3; D uncertain. Sequencing was carried out using CD8+ T cells from blood. CDR3 in DNA: TGCGCCAGCAGCCAAGAGGGTCCAATCTCTGGAAACACCATATATTTT. It encodes CASSQEGPISGNTIYF.